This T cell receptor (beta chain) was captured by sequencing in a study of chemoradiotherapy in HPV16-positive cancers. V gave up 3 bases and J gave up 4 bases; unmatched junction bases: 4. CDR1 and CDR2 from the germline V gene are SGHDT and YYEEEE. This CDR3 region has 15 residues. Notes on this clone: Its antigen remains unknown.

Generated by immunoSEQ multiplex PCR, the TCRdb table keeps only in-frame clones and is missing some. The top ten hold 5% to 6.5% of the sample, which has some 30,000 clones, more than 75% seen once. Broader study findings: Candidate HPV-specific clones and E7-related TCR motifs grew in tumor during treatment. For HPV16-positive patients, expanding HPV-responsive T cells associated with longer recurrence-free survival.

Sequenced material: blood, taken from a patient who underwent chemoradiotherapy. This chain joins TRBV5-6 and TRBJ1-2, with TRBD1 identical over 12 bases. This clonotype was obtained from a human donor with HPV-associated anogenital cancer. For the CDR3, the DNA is TGTGCCAGCAGCTGGGGGACAGGGGGCATCTATGGCTACACCTTC. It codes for CASSWGTGGIYGYTF.